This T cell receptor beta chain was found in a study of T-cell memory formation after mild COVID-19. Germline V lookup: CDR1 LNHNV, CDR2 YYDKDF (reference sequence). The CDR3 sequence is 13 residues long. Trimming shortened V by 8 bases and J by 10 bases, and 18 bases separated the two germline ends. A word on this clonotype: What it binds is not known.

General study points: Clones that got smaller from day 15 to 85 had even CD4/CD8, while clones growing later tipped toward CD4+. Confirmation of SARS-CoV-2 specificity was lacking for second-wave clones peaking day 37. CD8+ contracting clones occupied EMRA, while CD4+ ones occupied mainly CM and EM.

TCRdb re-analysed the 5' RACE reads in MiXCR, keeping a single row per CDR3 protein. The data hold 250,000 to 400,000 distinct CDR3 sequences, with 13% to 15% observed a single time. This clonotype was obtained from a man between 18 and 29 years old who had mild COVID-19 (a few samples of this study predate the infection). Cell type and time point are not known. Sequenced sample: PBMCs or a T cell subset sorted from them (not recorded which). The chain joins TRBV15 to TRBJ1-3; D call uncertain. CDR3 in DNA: TGTGCCACCCGGCCCGGGAGTGGGAGGACCATATATTTT. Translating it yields CATRPGSGRTIYF.